This T cell receptor beta chain is drawn from a study of cytomegalovirus exposure and HLA in healthy donors. V gave up 8 bases and J gave up 14 bases, with 20 bases separating them. Germline CDR1 is MNHNY and CDR2 is SVGAGI (reference sequence). The CDR3 totals 12 residues. Primers: 60 Vbeta forward and 13 Jbeta reverse. Data came from immunoSEQ multiplex PCR; TCRdb stores just in-frame clones and leaves some out. This table holds about 190,000 clones, 81% found once. The rearrangement joins TRBV6-6 to TRBJ2-3, with D perhaps matching TRBD1 (5 bases). The TCR originated in a woman between 18 and 29 years old in good health and CMV-seropositive. The sequenced material came from PBMCs. The DNA of the CDR3 is TGTGCCAGCTCAACCGACAGTGATATATTGTATTTT. It translates to CASSTDSDILYF.